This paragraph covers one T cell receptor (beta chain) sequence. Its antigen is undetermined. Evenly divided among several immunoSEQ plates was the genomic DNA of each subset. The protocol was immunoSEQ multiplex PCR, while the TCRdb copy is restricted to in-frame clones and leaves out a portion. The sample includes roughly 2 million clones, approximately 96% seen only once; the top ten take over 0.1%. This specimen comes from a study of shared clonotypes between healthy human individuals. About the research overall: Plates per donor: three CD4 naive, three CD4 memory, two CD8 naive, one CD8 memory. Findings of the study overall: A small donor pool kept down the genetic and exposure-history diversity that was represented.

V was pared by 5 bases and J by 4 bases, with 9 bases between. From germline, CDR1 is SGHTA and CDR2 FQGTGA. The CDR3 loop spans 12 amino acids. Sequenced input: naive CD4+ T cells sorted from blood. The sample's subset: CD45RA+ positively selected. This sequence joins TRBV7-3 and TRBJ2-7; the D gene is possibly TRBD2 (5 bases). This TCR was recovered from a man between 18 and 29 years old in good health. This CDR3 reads CASSEGGYEQYF. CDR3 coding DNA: TGTGCCAGCAGCGAAGGCGGGTACGAGCAGTACTTC.